What follows are 2 T cell receptor beta chains derived from one specimen sequenced in a study of technical replicates of blood from several donors. Here immunoSEQ multiplex PCR was the method, and the copy in TCRdb shows in-frame clones only, minus some. This sample has about 94,000 clones, with about 96% found just once. The sequenced sample consisted of T cells isolated from PBMCs. The source is a human donor in good health.

This chain connects TRBV5-4 to TRBJ1-1; maybe TRBD1 (6 bases). Germline V gene sequence: CDR1 SGHNT, CDR2 YYREEE (reference sequence). The V and J ends lost 5 bases and 0 bases respectively, with 14 bases between them. CDR3 length: 15 amino acids. CDR3 sequence: CASSYKGVMNTEAFF. CDR3 bases: TGTGCCAGCAGTTACAAGGGGGTCATGAACACTGAAGCTTTCTTT.

V gene TRBV5-1 combines with J gene TRBJ1-4, with 7 bases matching TRBD1. Trimming took 4 bases from V and 2 from J; bases not matched to a gene: 5. Germline lookup yields CDR1 SGHRS and CDR2 YFSETQ. The CDR3 covers 15 residues. DNA for the CDR3: TGCGCCAGCAGCCTCGGACAGGCGACTAATGAAAAACTGTTTTTT. The encoded protein is CASSLGQATNEKLFF.